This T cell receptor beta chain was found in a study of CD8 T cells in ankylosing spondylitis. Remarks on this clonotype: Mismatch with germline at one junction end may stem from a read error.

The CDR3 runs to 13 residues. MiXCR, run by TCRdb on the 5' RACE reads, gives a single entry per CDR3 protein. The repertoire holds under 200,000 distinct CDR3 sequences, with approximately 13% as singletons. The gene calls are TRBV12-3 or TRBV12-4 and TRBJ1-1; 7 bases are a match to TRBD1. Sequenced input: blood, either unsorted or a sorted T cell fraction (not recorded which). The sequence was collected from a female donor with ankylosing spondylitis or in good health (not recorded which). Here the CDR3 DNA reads TGTGCCAGCAGTCAAGGGGGCTCTACTGAAGCTGTCTTT. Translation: CASSQGGSTEAVF.